This T cell receptor beta chain comes out of a study of regulatory T cells in long-lasting Graves disease (dated by TCRdb to the early 2020s). About the study as a whole: In the newly diagnosed Graves' disease group, patients had been taking antithyroid drugs for less than 3 months. This study used TCR sequencing and RNA sequencing of peripheral blood to compare persistent Graves' disease patients against newly diagnosed Graves' disease patients. The study took place in China and was registered as a clinical trial. A total of some 33 samples were covered by TCR sequencing, comprising approximately 13 persistent and some 20 newly diagnosed Graves' disease patients. Study-level results and caveats: Sequencing and analysis were restricted to the TCR beta chain. Persistent Graves' disease patients showed lower TCR Shannon entropy and fewer highly expanded clones than newly diagnosed patients, suggesting clonal expansion. Preferential use of TRBV28, TRBJ1-2 and TRBJ2-5 was observed in persistent disease, whereas TRBV20-1 and TRBJ2-1 were favored in newly diagnosed disease. Patients with persistent disease shared more public clonotypes (about 2,900) than newly diagnosed patients did (966). Only peripheral blood was studied, because thyroid tissue, the primary lesion, was inaccessible. The small sample size was acknowledged by the authors as a limitation that may reduce accuracy.

The germline V gene yields SGHTA for CDR1 and FQGNSA for CDR2. The CDR3, from cysteine to phenylalanine, totals 16 residues. The retained sequence is limited to the CDR3, 48 bases, with the frame set at the first base. V is reduced by 6 bases and J by 2 bases, leaving a spacing of 17 bases between them. Library prep was done by multiplex PCR. The sequencer listed for this sample is Illumina HiSeq 4000. CDR3 regions were amplified by Arm-PCR with iRepertoire HTBI primers to construct TCR beta libraries. Gel purification was performed on PCR products prior to sequencing. On the study's bioinformatics: Gene usage analysis of CDR3 amino acid clonotypes used the 60 to 75 TRBV and about 13 TRBJ segments found across samples. COPE and FqMerger were used to merge the filtered high-quality paired reads into contigs. Contigs were aligned with BLAST to IMGT TRBV, TRBD and TRBJ reference genes, and CDR3 was defined per IMGT. Highly expanded clones were defined as clonotypes with a frequency above 0.1%. Repertoire diversity was measured by Shannon entropy, and V-J evenness by the Gini coefficient. Public clonotypes were defined as clonotypes shared by more than one individual. Using fastp trimming at Q25 and MiXCR clonotype assembly, TCRdb reanalyzed the public sequencing data and kept in-frame beta chains. One record per CDR3 amino acid sequence lists the most common genes and DNA. It is TCRdb's table, rather than the study itself, that gives the V and J calls and clone size. The sample profile shows roughly 400,000 distinct CDR3 sequences; over 14% of them were found once. Under 9% of the sample belongs to the ten largest clones.

The time point label, as the study defines it: newly diagnosed GD, antithyroid drugs for less than 3 months. For both TCR sequencing and RNA sequencing, RNA was extracted from PBMCs using TRIzol. The diagnosis of Graves' disease followed American Thyroid Association guidelines. Recruitment of patients was carried out at an endocrinology department in Xi'an, China. From each patient, around 9 milliliters of peripheral blood was collected into an EDTA anticoagulant tube. PBMCs were isolated by Ficoll Paque Plus density gradient separation without further T cell sorting. An Agilent 2100 Bioanalyzer and agarose gel were used to check RNA quality, while a NanoDrop 2000 measured RNA concentration. Ten or more counts support this clonotype. Its antigen remains undetermined. No base-level quality is on record; no much larger clone is a single base apart. These data were also filed under a second study, of T cells in Graves' hyperthyroidism and ophthalmopathy. The second study's authors report: Stable Graves' hyperthyroidism was defined as the absence of progression to ophthalmopathy over 18 months of follow-up. Hyperthyroidism patients were aged 18 to 65 years and newly diagnosed, with disease duration of less than 2 months. Any patient with an uncontrolled infection, another autoimmune disease, pregnancy or lactation was excluded. Diagnoses relied on clinical symptoms, serum thyroxine and TRAb, thyroid ultrasound and orbital computed tomography. For the first round of RT-PCR on the TCR CDR3, the HTBI primer set was used together with the Qiagen OneStep RT-PCR kit. Most expanded thyroid clonotypes (frequency above 0.001) were also found in blood, which suggests that blood repertoires may mirror thyroid immune responses. A model built on a 13 V-J signature distinguished ophthalmopathy from stable hyperthyroidism, reaching about 88% sensitivity and about 81% specificity in cross-validation and 80%/75% in testing. During validation, the model predicted progression to ophthalmopathy a median of approximately 7 months ahead of onset, with around 71% sensitivity and 72% to 80% specificity. To identify distinguishing TCR V-J signatures, a discovery cohort of about a hundred patients was used, comprising 40 to 45 with Graves' ophthalmopathy and 57 with stable Graves' hyperthyroidism. Whether ophthalmopathy could be predicted prospectively was tested in an independent validation cohort made up of roughly 19 hyperthyroidism patients plus 17 patients who later progressed to ophthalmopathy. The 75 to 100 discovery patients were randomly divided into training and test sets at a 7:3 ratio. Thyroid tissue and blood T-cell repertoires from roughly 6 Graves' hyperthyroidism patients were also compared in the study. Following sampling, methimazole starting at 30 mg daily was given to hyperthyroidism patients, and high-dose intravenous methylprednisolone was given to ophthalmopathy patients. A second multiplex PCR round built the libraries, followed by size selection and purification. Libraries were sequenced paired-end with 100 bp reads on an Illumina HiSeq2000. Raw data were processed with SOAPnuke, discarding reads with adapters, uncalled bases, mean Phred below 15, or no exact constant-primer or identifier match. High-quality paired reads were merged using COPE v1.2.5, and each unique nucleotide sequence was defined as a clonotype. MiTCR v1.1 was used to align clonotypes to the IMGT TRBV, TRBD and TRBJ reference segments. Analysis was restricted to V-J combinations with a frequency above 0.0001, which covered roughly 99% of repertoires. A TCS score was defined as the ratio of F50 (clonal expansion) to E x V (chaos), with BLOSUM62-based TCRdist applied between CDR3 peptides within each V-J. Welch's t-statistics and random forest reduced roughly 540 V-J features to 13, which were used in a naive Bayes classifier (R e1071). No statistical method was used to set the sample size in advance, and investigators knew the group allocation. According to the paper, TCR Vbeta CDR3 sequencing was carried out on 135 peripheral blood samples, which came from under 50 ophthalmopathy, 80 or so hyperthyroidism and roughly 17 progressor patients.

The sequence was collected from a woman aged 40 to 50 with Graves disease. Donor details come from another sample of the same person, matched by shared clones. The V and J genes are TRBV7-2 and TRBJ2-1; the D gene is possibly TRBD2, with 5 bases matching. The sample consisted of peripheral blood mononuclear cells (PBMCs), taken at new diagnosis, from a patient treated with antithyroid drugs. The CDR3 amino acid sequence is: CASSMDSRRTYNEQFF. The nucleotide sequence is given as TGTGCCAGCAGTATGGACTCCCGGCGGACCTACAATGAGCAGTTCTTC.